This T cell receptor beta chain was found in a study of cytomegalovirus exposure and HLA in healthy donors. CDR1 and CDR2 from the germline V gene are MNHEY and SMNVEV (reference sequence). This CDR3 is 18 amino acids long. The J segment lost 2 bases and the V segment lost 2 bases, leaving 12 bases of the junction unmatched. Overall study findings and caveats: The productive fraction for most TCR beta V segments was about 90% or about 30% in an earlier analysis.

Amplification used 60 Vbeta primers and 13 Jbeta primers. Only in-frame clones appear in the TCRdb table, and some are missing; sequencing was by immunoSEQ multiplex PCR. This sample carries over 200,000 clones, around 89% of them seen once, and the ten largest clones take 1%. Of note for this clone: No antigen is known for it.

This rearrangement joins TRBV27 to TRBJ1-3; 7 bases are a match to TRBD1. Sample: PBMCs. This sequence was found in a woman under 30 in good health and CMV-seronegative. CDR3 sequence reads: CASSLRPPDRVAGNTIYF. Here the CDR3 DNA reads TGTGCCAGCAGTTTACGCCCCCCAGACAGGGTCGCTGGAAACACCATATATTTT.